Presented here are 14 T cell receptor beta chains from one specimen sequenced in a study of beta chain features in type 1 diabetes. The sequenced template was cDNA made from the entire isolated RNA. Libraries were prepared by immunoSEQ multiplex PCR; TCRdb keeps only in-frame clonotypes and omits some of them. This table has 150,000 to 180,000 clones, less than 9.5% appearing once. Material for sequencing was central memory CD4+ T cells from blood. Receptor source: a man aged 18 to 30 in good health.

This clone was found many times. The gene calls are TRBV28 and TRBJ1-1, with 9 bases matching TRBD1. CDR1 MDHEN and CDR2 SYDVKM come from the germline V gene. CDR3 size: 12 residues. V trimming: 5 bases; J trimming: 10 bases; junction bases outside the gene matches: 5. The CDR3 protein is CASSEDRGGAFF. DNA for the CDR3: TGTGCCAGCAGTGAAGACAGGGGGGGAGCTTTCTTT.

A few counts support this clone. This rearrangement joins TRBV18 to TRBJ1-4; TRBD1 matches 9 bases. The germline CDR1 and CDR2 sequences are KGHSH and LQKENI. The length of the CDR3 is 15 residues. Trimming at V came to 0 bases and at J to 7 bases, leaving 3 bases not matched to a gene. This CDR3 is CASSPPGQGVEKLFF. The CDR3 coding sequence is TGTGCCAGCTCACCACCGGGACAGGGAGTTGAAAAACTGTTTTTT.

The chain has TRBV4-3 and TRBJ2-5, with D possibly TRBD1 on 6 matching bases. The germline V gene has CDR1 LGHNA and CDR2 YSLEER. V lost 4 bases and J lost 1, with 13 bases in between. The CDR3 extends over 15 amino acids. The CDR3 sequence is CASSLGRGSQETQYF. CDR3 coding DNA: TGCGCCAGCAGCCTTGGTAGGGGGTCCCAAGAGACCCAGTACTTC.

This clone appeared a few times. The V call is TRBV5-1, the J call TRBJ2-7; TRBD1 is a possible D gene (6 bases). CDR1 is SGHRS and CDR2 is YFSETQ in the germline V gene. The CDR3 runs to 16 residues. V gave up 4 bases and J gave up 2 bases, with 19 bases separating them. CDR3 residues: CASSRAGGGQTYEQYF. CDR3 bases: TGCGCCAGCAGCCGTGCAGGTGGCGGACAGACCTACGAGCAGTACTTC.

The V gene is TRBV4-2, the J gene TRBJ1-2, with D unresolved. From germline, CDR1 is LGHNA and CDR2 YNFKEQ. The V end was cut by 4 bases, the J end by 5 bases, with 17 bases between. CDR3 length: 15 amino acids. The DNA of the CDR3 is TGTGCCAGCAGCCCGGCCGGCGGGGTGCAATATGGCTACACCTTC. Its translation: CASSPAGGVQYGYTF.

The V gene is TRBV7-6, the J gene TRBJ2-1; 8 nucleotides align to TRBD2. V trimming: 5 bases; J trimming: 13 bases; junction bases outside the gene matches: 19. The germline gives CDR1 SGHVS, CDR2 FNYEAQ. The CDR3 has 16 residues. The CDR3 here is CASSPTNPREGLEQFF. CDR3 bases: TGTGCCAGCAGCCCCACTAATCCCCGAGAGGGACTAGAACAGTTCTTC.

This clone was counted only a few times. The chain recombines TRBV21-1 with TRBJ1-5; the table gives TRBD1 as D, unverified against the DNA. TRBV21-1 is a listed pseudogene. The CDR3 contains 15 residues. The CDR3 bases are TGTGCCAGCAGCAATGACAGTTATAGCAATCAGCCCCAGCATTTT. The encoded protein is CASSNDSYSNQPQHF.

This clone was detected only a few times. This sequence joins TRBV10-3 and TRBJ2-5; 11 bases are shared with TRBD1. Germline-derived CDR1 and CDR2 are ENHRY and SYGVKD. The CDR3 covers 16 residues. With V trimmed by 3 bases and J by 6 bases, 9 bases remained unmatched. The CDR3 spells CAISDPGTGGTKTQYF. The CDR3 DNA reads as TGTGCCATCAGTGACCCCGGGACAGGGGGGACGAAGACCCAGTACTTC.

This clone was recorded a few times. This CDR3 is CASSGQGYEQYF. The CDR3 DNA reads as TGCGCCAGCAGCGGGCAGGGGTACGAGCAGTACTTC. V usage is TRBV5-1 and J usage is TRBJ2-7, with a possible D match to TRBD1 (6 bases). This CDR3 is built from 12 residues. With 4 bases removed from V and 4 bases from J, the gap between germline ends came to 9 bases. CDR1 is SGHRS, CDR2 YFSETQ, per germline.

The J gene is TRBJ2-5, the V gene TRBV28, with 9 bases identical to TRBD2. Germline-derived CDR1 and CDR2 are MDHEN and SYDVKM. Germline trimming cut 4 bases from V and 5 bases from J; bases unmatched to any gene: 8. The CDR3 sequence is 15 residues long. The CDR3 DNA follows: TGTGCCAGCAGTTCCCTCGCGGGGGGGCTGGAGACCCAGTACTTC. Translated, it gives CASSSLAGGLETQYF.

This clone was seen more than once but under ten times. This chain connects TRBV28 to TRBJ1-2; the D is unclear. CDR1 and CDR2 (germline): MDHEN, SYDVKM. The V end lost 3 bases, the J end lost 7 bases, and 9 bases lay between the germline ends. This CDR3 region has 12 residues. CDR3 in DNA: TGTGCCAGCAGTTTTGAGTTTCGTGGCTACACCTTC. It specifies CASSFEFRGYTF.

The gene calls are TRBV18 and TRBJ2-1; the match to TRBD2 covers 9 bases. J was trimmed by 7 bases and V by 3 bases; bases with no gene match: 7. Germline V gene lookup returns CDR1 KGHSH and CDR2 LQKENI. CDR3 length: 15 amino acids. CDR3 in DNA: TGTGCCAGCTCACCCATAGCGGGAGCCCAGAATGAGCAGTTCTTC. Translation gives CASSPIAGAQNEQFF.

This clone was recorded at least ten times. The V and J genes are TRBV30 and TRBJ1-2; 7 bases line up with TRBD1. CDR1 and CDR2 (germline): GTSNPN, SVGIG (reference sequence). The CDR3 consists of 13 residues. Unmatched junction bases numbered 9, after V lost 3 bases and J lost 8 bases. CDR3 sequence (DNA): TGTGCCTGGAGCCTAGGGACAGACGCCGGCTACACCTTC. This codes for CAWSLGTDAGYTF.

This clone was found a few times. V and J are TRBV4-1 and TRBJ2-5; TRBD1 might be the D (5 bases). Germline V gene sequence: CDR1 MGHRA, CDR2 YSYEKL. The germline V and J ends were trimmed by 0 bases and 5 bases, with 10 bases remaining between them. The CDR3 consists of 14 residues. The CDR3 region has the DNA TGCGCCAGCAGCCAAGATGTGGGGCGGGAGACCCAGTACTTC. Translating it yields CASSQDVGRETQYF.